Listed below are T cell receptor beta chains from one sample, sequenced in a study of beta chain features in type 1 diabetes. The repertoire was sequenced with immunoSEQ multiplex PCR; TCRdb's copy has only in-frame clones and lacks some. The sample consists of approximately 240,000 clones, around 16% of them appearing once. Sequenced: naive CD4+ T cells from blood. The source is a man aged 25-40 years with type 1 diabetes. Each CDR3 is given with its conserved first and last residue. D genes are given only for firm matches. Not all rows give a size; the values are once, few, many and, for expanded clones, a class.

CDR3nt: TGTGCCAGCAGCGCTAGCCCCGGGAGTCTAAGGGAGACCCAGTACTTC; CDR3aa: CASSASPGSLRETQYF; abundance: few; j_gene: TRBJ2-5; d_gene: NA; v_gene: TRBV9
CDR3nt: TGTGCCAGCAGCTCTCAGGGGAACACTGAAGCTTTCTTT; CDR3aa: CASSSQGNTEAFF; abundance: few; j_gene: TRBJ1-1; d_gene: NA; v_gene: TRBV7-9
CDR3nt: TGTGCCAGCAGCTTAGCCGGCAGGGGGACCGGGGCCAACGTCCTGACTTTC; CDR3aa: CASSLAGRGTGANVLTF; abundance: few; j_gene: TRBJ2-6; d_gene: TRBD1; v_gene: TRBV7-2
CDR3nt: TGTGCCAGCTCCCCTGGAGATACGCAGTATTTT; CDR3aa: CASSPGDTQYF; abundance: few; j_gene: TRBJ2-3; d_gene: NA; v_gene: TRBV2
CDR3nt: TGTGCCAGCAGCGGGCGGCAGAACAACGAGCAGTACTTC; CDR3aa: CASSGRQNNEQYF; abundance: NA; j_gene: TRBJ2-7; d_gene: NA; v_gene: TRBV7-9
CDR3nt: TGTGCCTGGAGTCCAGGCATCCCCCCCTACGAGCAGTACTTC; CDR3aa: CAWSPGIPPYEQYF; abundance: few; j_gene: TRBJ2-7; d_gene: NA; v_gene: TRBV30
CDR3nt: TGTGCCAGCAGCCCACCGGGACTAGCGGGACGGACAGATACGCAGTATTTT; CDR3aa: CASSPPGLAGRTDTQYF; abundance: few; j_gene: TRBJ2-3; d_gene: TRBD2; v_gene: TRBV9
CDR3nt: TGTGCCAGCAGCTCCCCTTTCGGCGGCATGACCAAAAACATTCAGTACTTC; CDR3aa: CASSSPFGGMTKNIQYF; abundance: NA; j_gene: TRBJ2-4; d_gene: NA; v_gene: TRBV7-6
CDR3nt: TGTGCCGGTACAGGGGCCGGAGAGACCCAGTACTTC; CDR3aa: CAGTGAGETQYF; abundance: NA; j_gene: TRBJ2-5; d_gene: TRBD1; v_gene: TRBV30
CDR3nt: TGCGCCAGCAGCCAAGACGTCTCGGACAGGGGAGCTGAGCAGTTCTTC; CDR3aa: CASSQDVSDRGAEQFF; abundance: NA; j_gene: TRBJ2-1; d_gene: TRBD1; v_gene: TRBV4-3
CDR3nt: TGCAGCGTCGAGGTCGGGTCCCAACTGGGACTGGGAAGAGAGACCCAGTACTTC; CDR3aa: CSVEVGSQLGLGRETQYF; abundance: few; j_gene: TRBJ2-5; d_gene: NA; v_gene: TRBV29-1
CDR3nt: TGTGCCAGCAGTGGGGCAGGTTCATCGGCGACCCAGTACTTC; CDR3aa: CASSGAGSSATQYF; abundance: NA; j_gene: TRBJ2-5; d_gene: NA; v_gene: TRBV6-5
CDR3nt: TGTGCCAGCAGTATCCAGGGGGCAACAGATACGCAGTATTTT; CDR3aa: CASSIQGATDTQYF; abundance: few; j_gene: TRBJ2-3; d_gene: TRBD1; v_gene: TRBV2
CDR3nt: TGTGCCAGCAGCGTAGAGGGGGCAATAGGCGGCTACACCTTC; CDR3aa: CASSVEGAIGGYTF; abundance: NA; j_gene: TRBJ1-2; d_gene: TRBD1; v_gene: TRBV9
CDR3nt: TGCAGCGTTGAAGGGCCGGGGAACACTGAAGCTTTCTTT; CDR3aa: CSVEGPGNTEAFF; abundance: few; j_gene: TRBJ1-1; d_gene: NA; v_gene: TRBV29-1
CDR3nt: TGCAGCGGGTCGGACAGGGTCTCCCACGAGCAGTACTTC; CDR3aa: CSGSDRVSHEQYF; abundance: NA; j_gene: TRBJ2-7; d_gene: TRBD1; v_gene: TRBV29-1
CDR3nt: TGTGCCAGCAGCTTTAACAGGGGGACAGATACGCAGTATTTT; CDR3aa: CASSFNRGTDTQYF; abundance: NA; j_gene: TRBJ2-3; d_gene: TRBD1; v_gene: TRBV11-2
CDR3nt: TGCGCCAGCAGCCAAGAAACTAGCTACGAGCAGTACTTC; CDR3aa: CASSQETSYEQYF; abundance: few; j_gene: TRBJ2-7; d_gene: NA; v_gene: TRBV4-3
CDR3nt: TGTGCCAGCAGCGCCCGGCGGACCGGGGAGCTGTTTTTT; CDR3aa: CASSARRTGELFF; abundance: NA; j_gene: TRBJ2-2; d_gene: NA; v_gene: TRBV25-1
CDR3nt: TGTGCCTGGAGGGGAATCGGCACAGATACGCAGTATTTT; CDR3aa: CAWRGIGTDTQYF; abundance: NA; j_gene: TRBJ2-3; d_gene: NA; v_gene: TRBV30
CDR3nt: TGCAGCGTTGGTCAGAAGAACACCGGGGAGCTGTTTTTT; CDR3aa: CSVGQKNTGELFF; abundance: few; j_gene: TRBJ2-2; d_gene: NA; v_gene: TRBV29-1
CDR3nt: TGTGCCAGCAGCGCTCTTATGGCGAACACCGGGGAGCTGTTTTTT; CDR3aa: CASSALMANTGELFF; abundance: few; j_gene: TRBJ2-2; d_gene: NA; v_gene: TRBV7-6
CDR3nt: TGCAGCGTTGTGGGCAGGTACCAAGAGACCCAGTACTTC; CDR3aa: CSVVGRYQETQYF; abundance: few; j_gene: TRBJ2-5; d_gene: NA; v_gene: TRBV29-1
CDR3nt: TGTGCCAGCTCACCGGGGGCCGCCCCTAATGAAAAACTGTTTTTT; CDR3aa: CASSPGAAPNEKLFF; abundance: few; j_gene: TRBJ1-4; d_gene: NA; v_gene: TRBV18
CDR3nt: TGTGCCAGCAGCCCCGGGTCTTTGAAAGATACGCAGTATTTT; CDR3aa: CASSPGSLKDTQYF; abundance: few; j_gene: TRBJ2-3; d_gene: NA; v_gene: TRBV7-3
CDR3nt: TGTGCCAGCAGTGAAGAAAAAGGGACTAGGGGTGAGACCCAGTACTTC; CDR3aa: CASSEEKGTRGETQYF; abundance: few; j_gene: TRBJ2-5; d_gene: TRBD2; v_gene: TRBV6-1
CDR3nt: TGTGCCAGCGGGACTAGCGGTCGAACTTACAATGAGCAGTTCTTC; CDR3aa: CASGTSGRTYNEQFF; abundance: NA; j_gene: TRBJ2-1; d_gene: TRBD2; v_gene: TRBV7-8
CDR3nt: TGTGCCAGCAGCCACTACACCGGGACTAGCGGGAGAAACTCCTACAATGAGCAGTTCTTC; CDR3aa: CASSHYTGTSGRNSYNEQFF; abundance: NA; j_gene: TRBJ2-1; d_gene: TRBD2; v_gene: TRBV7-3
CDR3nt: TGTGCCAGCAGCTTACTAGCGGGAGTTACAGATACGCAGTATTTT; CDR3aa: CASSLLAGVTDTQYF; abundance: NA; j_gene: TRBJ2-3; d_gene: TRBD2; v_gene: TRBV7-2
CDR3nt: TGCAGTGCTAAGGACGTGGAGACCCAGTACTTC; CDR3aa: CSAKDVETQYF; abundance: NA; j_gene: TRBJ2-5; d_gene: NA; v_gene: TRBV20-1
CDR3nt: TGTGCCAGCAGCTCGCAGTCTAACTATGGCTACACCTTC; CDR3aa: CASSSQSNYGYTF; abundance: few; j_gene: TRBJ1-2; d_gene: NA; v_gene: TRBV7-9
CDR3nt: TGTGCCAGTAGTATGCCAGGGTCCGGGACAGGGTGGACCGGGGAGCTGTTTTTT; CDR3aa: CASSMPGSGTGWTGELFF; abundance: few; j_gene: TRBJ2-2; d_gene: TRBD1; v_gene: TRBV19
CDR3nt: TGTGCCAGCAGCTCAACCCAGGGGGGGGAGACCCAGTACTTC; CDR3aa: CASSSTQGGETQYF; abundance: few; j_gene: TRBJ2-5; d_gene: NA; v_gene: TRBV27
CDR3nt: TGTGCCAGCAGCTTCATGGGGACAGGGCCCTACGAGCAGTACTTC; CDR3aa: CASSFMGTGPYEQYF; abundance: NA; j_gene: TRBJ2-7; d_gene: TRBD1; v_gene: TRBV7-2
CDR3nt: TGTGCCAGCAGCCCAGCGGGGGCCCACAATGAGCAGTTCTTC; CDR3aa: CASSPAGAHNEQFF; abundance: NA; j_gene: TRBJ2-1; d_gene: TRBD2; v_gene: TRBV7-9
CDR3nt: TGTGCCAGCAGCTACCGGACAGATACGCAGTATTTT; CDR3aa: CASSYRTDTQYF; abundance: NA; j_gene: TRBJ2-3; d_gene: NA; v_gene: TRBV9
CDR3nt: TGCGCCAGCAGCTTGGCCGTTGGCGGGAGAAGTAGCGAGCAGTACTTC; CDR3aa: CASSLAVGGRSSEQYF; abundance: few; j_gene: TRBJ2-7; d_gene: TRBD2; v_gene: TRBV5-1
CDR3nt: TGTGCCTGGAGTCACCCGTACTCTTCGTTTCCCGGGGAGCTGTTTTTT; CDR3aa: CAWSHPYSSFPGELFF; abundance: NA; j_gene: TRBJ2-2; d_gene: NA; v_gene: TRBV30
CDR3nt: TGTGCCAGCAGGAGGGCAGGGAAAGAGACCCAGTACTTC; CDR3aa: CASRRAGKETQYF; abundance: few; j_gene: TRBJ2-5; d_gene: NA; v_gene: TRBV2
CDR3nt: TGTGCCTGGAGTGGGAGTTTTGAGCAGTTCTTC; CDR3aa: CAWSGSFEQFF; abundance: NA; j_gene: TRBJ2-1; d_gene: NA; v_gene: TRBV30
CDR3nt: TGTGCCAGCAGCGTAGGGGGCGACGGCACAGATACGCAGTATTTT; CDR3aa: CASSVGGDGTDTQYF; abundance: few; j_gene: TRBJ2-3; d_gene: NA; v_gene: TRBV9
CDR3nt: TGTGCCAGCAGCGTAGCTATTAATACCTACGAGCAGTACTTC; CDR3aa: CASSVAINTYEQYF; abundance: NA; j_gene: TRBJ2-7; d_gene: NA; v_gene: TRBV9
CDR3nt: TGTGCCTGGAGTGTAACGGGACCCGGGCTCACAGATACGCAGTATTTT; CDR3aa: CAWSVTGPGLTDTQYF; abundance: few; j_gene: TRBJ2-3; d_gene: NA; v_gene: TRBV30
CDR3nt: TGTGCCAGCAGCCACAGCTCCTACAATGAGCAGTTCTTC; CDR3aa: CASSHSSYNEQFF; abundance: few; j_gene: TRBJ2-1; d_gene: NA; v_gene: TRBV9
CDR3nt: TGCGCCAGCCGATACAGGGAGGGAGGCGAAAAACTGTTTTTT; CDR3aa: CASRYREGGEKLFF; abundance: few; j_gene: TRBJ1-4; d_gene: NA; v_gene: TRBV23-1
CDR3nt: TGTGCCAGCAGCTTAGCGGACAGGCTAGATACGCAGTATTTT; CDR3aa: CASSLADRLDTQYF; abundance: few; j_gene: TRBJ2-3; d_gene: TRBD1; v_gene: TRBV7-2